This passage covers 6 T cell receptor beta chains from one sample sequenced in a study of response to subunit inactivated influenza vaccine. MiXCR was run by TCRdb on the RT-PCR reads, yielding one entry per CDR3 protein. The sample has fewer than 800,000 distinct CDR3 sequences; 15% to 17% are singletons. This specimen consisted of PBMCs from blood, obtained approximately 12 days after vaccination. The receptors were sampled from a man between 50 and 59 years old who received an inactivated influenza vaccine.

This clonotype was picked up a small number of times. This sequence joins TRBV10-1 and TRBJ2-2; D is ambiguous. The CDR3 is made up of 15 amino acids. Germline V gene data show CDR1 as WNHNN and CDR2 as SYGVQD (reference sequence). Deletions cut 4 bases from V and 0 bases from J, with 9 bases between. The CDR3 sequence is CASSVDLANTGELFF. The CDR3 coding sequence is TGCGCCAGCAGTGTGGATCTCGCGAACACCGGGGAGCTGTTTTTT.

The rearrangement uses TRBV7-2 and TRBJ2-1, with a tentative D call TRBD2 (5 bases). This CDR3 contains 15 residues. V lost 5 bases and J lost 1, with 12 bases in between. CDR1 SGHTA and CDR2 FQGNSA come from the germline V gene. The CDR3 bases are TGTGCCAGCAGCGCGAGGGAAGGATCCTACAATGAGCAGTTCTTC. Translated: CASSAREGSYNEQFF.

This clonotype showed up just a few times. This rearrangement joins TRBV5-1 to TRBJ1-3; 9 bases match TRBD1. Germline CDR1 reads SGHRS; CDR2 reads YFSETQ. V was clipped by 1 base and J by 4 bases; unmatched bases: 6. The CDR3 extends over 16 amino acids. For the CDR3, the DNA is TGCGCCAGCAGCTTGAGGGGACAGGGATCCGGAAACACCATATATTTT. As protein: CASSLRGQGSGNTIYF.

This clonotype came up many times. The genes are TRBV7-2 and TRBJ1-2, with 9 bases identical to TRBD1. In germline, CDR1 is SGHTA, CDR2 FQGNSA. The CDR3 spans 15 residues. V gave up 4 bases and J gave up 10 bases; unmatched junction bases: 13. This CDR3 is CASSSEVGTGRLYTF. For the CDR3, the DNA is TGTGCCAGCAGCTCCGAAGTCGGGACAGGGCGTCTCTACACCTTC. The whole variable domain, remainder taken from reference TRBV7-2 and TRBJ1-2, is GAGVSQSPSNKVTEKGKDVELRCDPISGHTALYWYRQSLGQGLEFLIYFQGNSAPDKSGLPSDRFSAERTGGSVSTLTIQRTQQEDSAVYLCASSSEVGTGRLYTFGSGTRLTVV.

The chain combines TRBV5-1 with TRBJ2-7; the D gene is possibly TRBD2 (6 bases). The CDR3 extends over 14 amino acids. V was shortened by 2 bases and J by 5 bases, with 14 bases between the two germline ends. Germline V gives CDR1 SGHRS, CDR2 YFSETQ. The CDR3 region has the DNA TGCGCCAGCAGCTTTCGACTAGGATCGGACGAGCAGTACTTC. This translates into CASSFRLGSDEQYF.

This clonotype was picked up a small number of times. The V gene is TRBV4-1, the J gene TRBJ1-5; TRBD1 is a possible D gene (5 bases). Trimming pared 2 bases from V and 1 base from J, leaving 12 bases between. The germline gives CDR1 MGHRA, CDR2 YSYEKL. The CDR3 loop spans 16 amino acids. Written as DNA, the CDR3 is TGCGCCAGCAGCCAATTGCAGGGCGGGAGCAATCAGCCCCAGCATTTT. This sequence encodes CASSQLQGGSNQPQHF.